The 30 T cell receptor beta chains below come from one sample, sequenced in a study of metastatic and nonmetastatic thyroid tumors. TCRdb redid the clone calls on the PCR reads using MiXCR. This table holds some 14,000 clones, roughly 34% found once. The entire patient cohort was treatment-naive prior to thyroid surgery. The specimen was tumor tissue. The receptors derive from a male donor with papillary thyroid cancer or a benign thyroid nodule (not recorded which). Some clones in this sample may be carry-over from other donors' samples.

As concerns this clone: Given a much more abundant clone one base away, this may be a read error. Other DNA sequences in this sample translate to the same CDR3. The CDR3 loop is CASSDLTGGGVTDTQYF. CDR3 nucleotide sequence: TGTGCCAGCAGTGATTTGACAGGGGGGGGTGTCACAGATACGCAGTATTTT. The J gene is TRBJ2-3, the V gene TRBV25-1, with TRBD1 identical over 9 bases. The germline CDR1 and CDR2 sequences are MGHDK and SYGVNS. This CDR3 contains 17 residues. Trimming removed 3 bases from V and 2 bases from J; junction bases left unmatched: 9.

This rearrangement joins TRBV3-1 to TRBJ2-2; D may be TRBD1 (5 bases). Between the trimmed V and J ends, which lost 0 bases and 3 bases, there was a span of 17 bases. Germline loops: CDR1 LGHDT, CDR2 YNNKEL (reference sequence). The CDR3 sequence is 18 residues long. The CDR3 DNA reads as TGTGCCAGCAGCCAAGAAAAGGGTATTTGGGGCTACACCGGGGAGCTGTTTTTT. It encodes CASSQEKGIWGYTGELFF. Together with reference TRBV3-1 and TRBJ2-2, the CDR3 gives the full variable domain: DTAVSQTPKYLVTQMGNDKSIKCEQNLGHDTMYWYKQDSKKFLKIMFSYNNKELIINETVPNRFSPKSPDKAHLNLHINSLELGDSAVYFCASSQEKGIWGYTGELFFGEGSRLTVL.

In the case of this clone: Relative to the germline gene, one junction end is altered; a read error may explain this. V and J are TRBV20-1 and TRBJ2-1, with 7 bases that match TRBD2. The CDR3 runs 16 residues. The germline CDR1 and CDR2 sequences are DFQATT and SNEGSKA (reference sequence). CDR3 DNA sequence: TGCAGTGCTCCCCAGGGCTTGCGGGAGAGTACCAATGAGCAGTTGTTC. It encodes CSAPQGLRESTNEQLF.

This clone was counted a few times. The rearrangement uses TRBV6-5 and TRBJ2-1, with 9 bases identical to TRBD2. The CDR3 contains 15 residues. Germline CDR1 reads MNHEY; CDR2 reads SVGAGI. J lost 9 bases, V lost 0 bases, and 6 bases had no gene match. This chain's CDR3 is CASSYSNLAGSEQFF. The CDR3 DNA reads as TGTGCCAGCAGTTACTCGAACCTAGCGGGGTCTGAGCAGTTCTTC.

In its sample, this clone is large. The rearrangement links TRBV6-1 to TRBJ2-7; D assignment may be TRBD1 or TRBD2 (5 bases each). Germline CDR1 is MNHNS and CDR2 is SASEGT. V shed 6 bases and J shed 4 bases, with 13 bases lying between them. CDR3 size: 13 residues. CDR3 nucleotides: TGTGCCAGCAGGTTGACGGGGCCTTACGAGCAGTACTTC. This sequence encodes CASRLTGPYEQYF.

The chain recombines TRBV11-2 with TRBJ2-5; 7 bases map to TRBD2. Germline values: CDR1 SGHAT, CDR2 FQNNGV. After removal of 5 bases from V and 5 bases from J, the junction contained 14 bases not matched to a gene. There are 16 residues in the CDR3. The CDR3 spells CASSPRRGLGGETQYF. The CDR3 DNA is TGTGCCAGCAGCCCGCGTCGTGGTTTGGGGGGGGAGACCCAGTACTTC. The full variable domain, with the rest looked up from reference TRBV11-2 and TRBJ2-5, is EAGVAQSPRYKIIEKRQSVAFWCNPISGHATLYWYQQILGQGPKLLIQFQNNGVVDDSQLPKDRFSAERLKGVDSTLKIQPAKLEDSAVYLCASSPRRGLGGETQYFGPGTRLLVL.

This clone was detected ten times or more. The chain couples TRBV29-1 to TRBJ2-5, with D perhaps being TRBD1 or TRBD2 (5 bases each). The V gene lost 3 bases and the J gene lost 0 bases, with 8 bases spanning the gap. The CDR3 extends over 13 amino acids. The germline CDR1 and CDR2 sequences are SQVTM and ANQGSEA. In nucleotides, the CDR3 is TGCAGCGTTGAGGGGACGGACCAAGAGACCCAGTACTTC. Translation: CSVEGTDQETQYF.

V gene TRBV20-1 combines with J gene TRBJ1-2; D is ambiguous. Germline lookup yields CDR1 DFQATT and CDR2 SNEGSKA (reference sequence). The ends were cut back, 3 bases at V and 0 bases at J, with 14 bases in the middle. CDR3 size: 15 residues. The CDR3 nucleotides read TGCAGTGCTAGTAGCTCTTCAGTTTCTAACTATGGCTACACCTTC. Protein sequence: CSASSSSVSNYGYTF.

The V call is TRBV5-5, the J call TRBJ2-2; no firm D call. The ends were cut back, 4 bases at V and 1 base at J, with 8 bases in the middle. This CDR3 spans 14 amino acids. From germline, CDR1 is SGHKS and CDR2 YYEKEE (reference sequence). CDR3 DNA: TGTGCCAGCAGCCCCCTACTGAACACCGGGGAGCTGTTTTTT. Translating gives CASSPLLNTGELFF.

By sample share, this clone is medium-sized (0.01 to 0.1%). J is TRBJ2-1 and V is TRBV24-1, with 8 bases fitting TRBD2. In germline, CDR1 is KGHDR, CDR2 SFDVKD. Trimming at V came to 5 bases and at J to 5 bases, leaving 10 bases not matched to a gene. CDR3 length: 16 residues. This CDR3 is CATSGTSPQLDNEQFF. The CDR3 nucleotides read TGTGCCACCAGTGGGACTAGCCCTCAGCTCGACAATGAGCAGTTCTTC.

The chain employs TRBV20-1 and TRBJ2-7; D possibly matches TRBD1 or TRBD2 (7 bases each). The CDR3 spans 13 residues. Trimming cost V 6 bases and J 0 bases, with 12 bases left between them. The germline V gene has CDR1 DFQATT and CDR2 SNEGSKA (reference sequence). CDR3 coding DNA: TGCAGTGCCAGGGGGGGCTACTCCTACGAGCAGTACTTC. Its protein product is CSARGGYSYEQYF.

In its sample, this clone was seen many times. The V and J genes are TRBV19 and TRBJ1-4; tentatively, D is TRBD1 (5 bases). V lost 5 bases, J lost 0 bases, and 13 bases lay in between. This CDR3 has 16 residues. Looked up from germline, CDR1 is LNHDA and CDR2 is SQIVND (reference sequence). DNA of the CDR3: TGTGCCAGTAGTGTCGACAGAGTTGCAACTAATGAAAAACTGTTTTTT. Translated: CASSVDRVATNEKLFF.

In its sample, this clone ranks as large. Other DNA variants within this sample encode the same CDR3. The chain links TRBV20-1 to TRBJ2-3, with D unresolved. Germline V gene data show CDR1 as DFQATT and CDR2 as SNEGSKA (reference sequence). Trimming cost V 0 bases and J 2 bases, with 27 bases left between them. The CDR3 runs 20 residues. In DNA form, the CDR3 reads TGCAGTGCTAGAGATCTCCAACCCCGCCCCGGTGGGCTATCCACAGATACGCAGTATTTT. As protein: CSARDLQPRPGGLSTDTQYF.

V gene TRBV28 combines with J gene TRBJ1-4, with 8 bases identical to TRBD1. Losses at the gene ends were 5 bases for V and 5 bases for J; bases not matched to a gene: 4. This CDR3 has 14 residues. The germline gives CDR1 MDHEN, CDR2 SYDVKM. DNA for the CDR3: TGTGCCAGCAGTCGGACAGGGAAGAATGAAAAACTGTTTTTT. Amino acids: CASSRTGKNEKLFF.

This clone occurred a few times. V gene TRBV7-9 combines with J gene TRBJ2-2; D is ambiguous. The CDR3 has 12 amino acids. The V gene's germline CDR1 is SEHNR and CDR2 FQNEAQ (reference sequence). V gave up 1 base and J gave up 7 bases, with 4 bases separating them. The CDR3 region is CASSLGIGELFF. Written as DNA, the CDR3 is TGTGCCAGCAGCTTAGGTATCGGGGAGCTGTTTTTT.

CDR3 DNA: TGCAGTGCTAGTCCCGAATCCCGGGGTGAGCAGTTCTTC. This gives the protein CSASPESRGEQFF. This chain joins TRBV20-1 and TRBJ2-1, with a possible D match to TRBD2 (5 bases). Germline V CDR1 and CDR2: DFQATT, SNEGSKA (reference sequence). The CDR3 consists of 13 residues. V was clipped by 3 bases and J by 9 bases, with 15 bases between them.

This clone was detected ten times or more. V is TRBV20-1 and J is TRBJ2-7; 10 positions agree with TRBD1. V was pared by 6 bases and J by 5 bases, with 7 bases of the junction left unmatched. The germline gives CDR1 DFQATT, CDR2 SNEGSKA (reference sequence). The CDR3 loop spans 13 amino acids. CDR3 loop: CSATGTGVNEQYF. CDR3 nucleotides: TGCAGTGCCACCGGGACAGGGGTTAACGAGCAGTACTTC.

The chain uses TRBV20-1 and TRBJ2-7; 7 bases agree with TRBD2. The CDR3 extends over 13 amino acids. The germline CDR1 and CDR2 sequences are DFQATT and SNEGSKA (reference sequence). V lost 7 bases and J lost 11; bases outside the gene matches: 17. The DNA of the CDR3 is TGCAGTGTGGGGGATCGGCCACGGCGGGAGAAGTACTTC. Translation gives CSVGDRPRREKYF.

This clone is labeled as medium-sized. The chain uses TRBV28 and TRBJ1-1; no clear D. V was trimmed by 2 bases and J by 10 bases, leaving 14 bases between them. Germline CDR1 is MDHEN and CDR2 is SYDVKM. This CDR3 region has 13 residues. CDR3 sequence: CASSLVDGKRAFF. The CDR3 DNA sequence: TGTGCCAGCAGTTTAGTGGACGGCAAGAGAGCTTTCTTT.

This clone was counted ten times or more. This chain links TRBV20-1 with TRBJ2-7, with D tentatively TRBD1 or TRBD2 (5 bases each). V was clipped by 1 base and J by 5 bases, with 15 bases between them. Germline V gives CDR1 DFQATT, CDR2 SNEGSKA (reference sequence). This CDR3 spans 14 amino acids. In DNA, the CDR3 is TGCAGTGCTAGAGCCAGGGTGGGAGTAAACGAGCAGTACTTC. It translates to CSARARVGVNEQYF.

At least ten counts were recorded for this clone. Distinct nucleotide sequences in the sample also encode this CDR3. This chain links TRBV5-1 with TRBJ2-7, with D possibly matching TRBD1 (6 bases). Germline-derived CDR1 and CDR2 are SGHRS and YFSETQ. CDR3 length equals 14 residues. Between the trimmed V and J ends, which lost 4 bases and 5 bases, there was a span of 16 bases. The CDR3 DNA sequence: TGCGCCAGCAGCCCGGGTGGGGGCTGGGACGAGCAGTACTTC. Translating gives CASSPGGGWDEQYF.

This clone was seen ten or more times. This chain connects TRBV2 to TRBJ2-2; no clear D gene. Germline CDR1 and CDR2: SNHLY and FYNNEI. V was pared by 1 base and J by 4 bases, with 10 bases between. This CDR3 spans 15 amino acids. The chain's CDR3 is CASSEGAESTGELFF. The CDR3 DNA reads TGTGCCAGCAGTGAAGGGGCAGAGAGCACCGGGGAGCTGTTTTTT.

As to this clone: One end of the junction is discordant with germline, which a read error may explain. This chain connects TRBV6-1 to TRBJ1-5; 7 bases agree with TRBD1. The CDR3 has 13 amino acids. Germline lookup yields CDR1 MNHNS and CDR2 SASEGT. The CDR3 region has the DNA TGTGCCGGCAGGGGGGGTATCAATCAGCCCCAGCATTTT. This encodes CAGRGGINQPQHF.

This clone is medium-sized in the sample. This rearrangement joins TRBV7-4 to TRBJ1-6; 7 bases align to TRBD1. J was trimmed by 7 bases and V by 3 bases; bases with no gene match: 3. The germline gives CDR1 SGHVT, CDR2 SQSDAQ. This CDR3 is built from 14 residues. The CDR3 DNA is TGTGCCAGCAGCTTTTCAGGGGGAAATTCACCCCTCCACTTT. Its translation is CASSFSGGNSPLHF.

By share of the sample, this clone is medium-sized. The genes are TRBV12-3 or TRBV12-4 and TRBJ1-1, with D uncertain. The CDR3 covers 12 residues. The V end lost 4 bases, the J end lost 10 bases, and 13 bases lay between the germline ends. DNA for the CDR3: TGTGCCAGCAGTTATTCCCCTTTGGGAGCTTTCTTT. Protein product: CASSYSPLGAFF.

The sample holds many counts of this clone. In DNA form, the CDR3 reads TGCAGTGCCCTTAGCGGGAAGGAGACCCAGTACTTC. This codes for CSALSGKETQYF. The chain links TRBV20-1 to TRBJ2-5; 8 bases agree with TRBD2. Germline assignment: CDR1 DFQATT and CDR2 SNEGSKA (reference sequence). The CDR3 contains 12 residues. V lost 6 bases to trimming and J lost 5 bases; unmatched junction nucleotides: 5.

Sample share makes this clone medium-sized. This same CDR3 is encoded by further DNA sequences in the sample. This chain connects TRBV6-1 to TRBJ2-7; D is unclear. V lost 1 base to trimming and J lost 1 base, with 8 bases between them. Germline CDR1 reads MNHNS; CDR2 reads SASEGT. The CDR3 has 14 residues. This chain's CDR3 is CASSEDRLSYEQYF. Here the CDR3 DNA reads TGTGCCAGCAGTGAAGACCGTTTGTCCTACGAGCAGTACTTC.

CDR3 sequence reads: CATSKTGGASYEQYF. CDR3 DNA: TGTGCCACCAGCAAGACGGGAGGCGCTTCCTACGAGCAGTACTTC. The chain couples TRBV15 to TRBJ2-7, with 7 bases matching TRBD2. V lost 4 bases to trimming and J lost 1 base; unmatched junction nucleotides: 7. Germline V gene sequence: CDR1 LNHNV, CDR2 YYDKDF (reference sequence). The CDR3 is 15 amino acids. The entire variable domain, with the rest obtained from reference TRBV15 and TRBJ2-7, is as follows: DAMVIQNPRYQVTQFGKPVTLSCSQTLNHNVMYWYQQKSSQAPKLLFHYYDKDFNNEADTPDNFQSRRPNTSFCFLDIRSPGLGDTAMYLCATSKTGGASYEQYFGPGTRLTVT.

As regards this clone: One end of the junction does not line up with germline, which may come from a read error. The same CDR3 is also encoded by other DNA sequences in this sample. The V call is TRBV6-1, the J call TRBJ2-6, with D maybe TRBD2 (5 bases). The CDR3 has 16 residues. Looked up from germline, CDR1 is MNHNS and CDR2 is SASEGT. The CDR3 here is CASSGGRTSGANVLTF. The CDR3 bases are TGTGCCAGTAGTGGAGGACGGACGTCTGGGGCCAACGTCCTGACTTTC.

This clone was picked up many times. The junction differs from germline at one of its ends, possibly a read error. V is TRBV7-7 and J is TRBJ2-2; perhaps TRBD2 as D (6 bases). The germline gives CDR1 SSHAT, CDR2 FNYEAQ (reference sequence). This CDR3 is 16 amino acids long. The CDR3: CASSPRLVRNTGELFF. The CDR3, as DNA: TGTGCTAGCAGCCCGAGACTAGTTAGAAACACCGGGGAGCTGTTTTTT.